The subject of this entry is one T cell receptor (beta chain). No antigen is known for it. TCRdb recomputed calls from the 5' RACE reads with MiXCR, one row per CDR3 protein. The sample consists of 400,000 or so distinct CDR3 sequences, about 28% of them appearing once. These data belong to a study of identical twins' blood T cells. This CDR3 has 16 amino acids. Germline V lookup: CDR1 SEHNR, CDR2 FQNEAQ (reference sequence). V lost 7 bases, J lost 4 bases, and 15 bases stayed unmatched. Study observations and caveats: Abundant TCRbeta CDR3s overlapped more between twins than with unrelated donors. Twin repertoire similarity may partly reflect shared environment.

V and J are TRBV7-9 and TRBJ1-1; 7 nucleotides line up with TRBD1. The TCR comes from a woman between 18 and 50 years old in good health. Material: PBMCs. In DNA, the CDR3 is TGTGCCAGCACCCGACAGGGAGGGCCGGGTGGCACTGAAGCTTTCTTT. The encoded protein is CASTRQGGPGGTEAFF.